This entry concerns a single T cell receptor (beta chain). Assay: immunoSEQ multiplex PCR; the TCRdb copy retains only in-frame clones and omits some. The table has 70,000 or so clones, 71% seen once. Each patient's relapse followed autologous stem cell transplantation, and brentuximab vedotin exposure varied. The data stem from a study of PD-1 blockade in classical Hodgkin lymphoma. Germline CDR1 and CDR2: SGDLS and YYNGEE. The CDR3 totals 14 residues. Trimming took 5 bases from V and 6 from J; bases not matched to a gene: 10. The sequence derives from a human donor with classical Hodgkin lymphoma. The material sequenced was peripheral blood mononuclear cells (PBMCs), taken before the second cycle of nivolumab. This chain links TRBV9 with TRBJ1-1, with TRBD1 identical over 7 bases. The CDR3 bases are TGTGCCAGCAGTTTCGGGACAGCGGGCGCTGAAGCTTTCTTT. It encodes CASSFGTAGAEAFF.